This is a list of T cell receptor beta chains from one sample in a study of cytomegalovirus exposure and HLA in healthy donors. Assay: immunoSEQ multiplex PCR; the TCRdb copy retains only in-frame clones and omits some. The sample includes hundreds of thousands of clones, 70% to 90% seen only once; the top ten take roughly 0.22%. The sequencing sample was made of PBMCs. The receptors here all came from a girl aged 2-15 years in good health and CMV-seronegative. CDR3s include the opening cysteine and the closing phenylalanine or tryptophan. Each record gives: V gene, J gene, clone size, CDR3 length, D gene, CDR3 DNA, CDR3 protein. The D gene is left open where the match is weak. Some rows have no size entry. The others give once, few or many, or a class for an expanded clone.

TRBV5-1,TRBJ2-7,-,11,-,TGCGCCAGCAGCTTGTATTACGAGCAGTACTTC,CASSLYYEQYF
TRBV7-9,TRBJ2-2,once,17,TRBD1,TGTTCCAGCAGCTTAGGTGTAAGAACAGGGGACACCGGGGAGCTGTTTTTT,CSSSLGVRTGDTGELFF
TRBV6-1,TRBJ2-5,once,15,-,TGTGCCAGCACCCCGGAACCGGGGAGGCAAGAGACCCAGTACTTC,CASTPEPGRQETQYF
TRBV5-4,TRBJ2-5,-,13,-,TGTGCCAGCAGCTTGGGGGGGCAGGAGACCCAGTACTTC,CASSLGGQETQYF
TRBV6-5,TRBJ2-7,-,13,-,TGTGCCAGCTCAAGCACAGGGAAATACGAGCAGTACTTC,CASSSTGKYEQYF
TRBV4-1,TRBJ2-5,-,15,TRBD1,TGCGCCAGCAGCCGTAACAGGGGGCCGGGGGAGACCCAGTACTTC,CASSRNRGPGETQYF
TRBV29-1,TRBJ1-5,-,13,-,TGCAGCGTCAGACAGAATAGCAATCAGCCCCAGCATTTT,CSVRQNSNQPQHF
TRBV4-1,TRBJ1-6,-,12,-,TGCGCCAGCAGCCATCAGAATTCACCCCTCCACTTT,CASSHQNSPLHF
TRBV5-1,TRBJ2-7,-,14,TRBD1,TGCGCCAGCAGCCTGACAGGGAGCTCCTACGAGCAGTACTTC,CASSLTGSSYEQYF
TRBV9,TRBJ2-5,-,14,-,TGTGCCAGCAGCGTAGGCTCGCAGGCGGAGACCCAGTACTTC,CASSVGSQAETQYF
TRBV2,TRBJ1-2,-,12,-,TGTGCCAGCAGTGATTCCTCGGGGGGCTACACCTTC,CASSDSSGGYTF
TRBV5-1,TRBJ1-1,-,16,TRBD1,TGCGCCAGCAGCTCGTACGACAGGGGCTACAACACTGAAGCTTTCTTT,CASSSYDRGYNTEAFF
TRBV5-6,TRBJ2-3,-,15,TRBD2,TGTGCCAGCAGCCTGACTAGCGGGAGCACAGATACGCAGTATTTT,CASSLTSGSTDTQYF
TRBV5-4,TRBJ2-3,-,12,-,TGTGCCAGCAGCCCCAACACAGATACGCAGTATTTT,CASSPNTDTQYF
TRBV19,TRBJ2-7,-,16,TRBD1,TGTGCCAGTAGCCGCCTCCCCGGGACAGGGTTCTCCGAGCAGTACTTC,CASSRLPGTGFSEQYF
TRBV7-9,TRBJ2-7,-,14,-,TGTGCCAGCAGCTCGCCCCGGACACCATACGAGCAGTACTTC,CASSSPRTPYEQYF
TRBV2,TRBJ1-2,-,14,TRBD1,TGTGCCAGCAGTGATTGGGACAGTAACTATGGCTACACCTTC,CASSDWDSNYGYTF
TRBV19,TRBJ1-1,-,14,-,TGTGCCAGTAGGGGTCGGGGATTGAACACTGAAGCTTTCTTT,CASRGRGLNTEAFF
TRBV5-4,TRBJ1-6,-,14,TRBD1,TGTGCCAGCAGCGAGGACAGGAGTAATTCACCCCTCCACTTT,CASSEDRSNSPLHF
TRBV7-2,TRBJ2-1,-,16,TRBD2,TGTGCCAGCAGCCGAAGCCCTCCGGGGGGGTACAATGAGCAGTTCTTC,CASSRSPPGGYNEQFF
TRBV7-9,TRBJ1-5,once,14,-,TGTGCCAGCAGCTTTTCAGGGGAACTGCAGCCCCAGCATTTT,CASSFSGELQPQHF
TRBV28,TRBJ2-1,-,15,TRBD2,TGTGCCAGCAGTTTAGGTCAGCGGGGGGCCCATGAGCAGTTCTTC,CASSLGQRGAHEQFF
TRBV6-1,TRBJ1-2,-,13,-,TGTGCCAGCAGTGACCCTCGACGGGGTGGCTACACCTTC,CASSDPRRGGYTF
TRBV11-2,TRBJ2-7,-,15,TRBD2,TGTGCCAGCAGTCAGTCTAGCGGTGTTACCTACGAGCAGTACTTC,CASSQSSGVTYEQYF
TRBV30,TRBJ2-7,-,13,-,TGTGCCTGGAGTGCGACAGTTTCCTACGAGCAGTACTTC,CAWSATVSYEQYF
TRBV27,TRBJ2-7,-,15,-,TGTGCCAGCAAGGTCCAGGGGGCGGGAGTATCCGAGCAGTACTTC,CASKVQGAGVSEQYF
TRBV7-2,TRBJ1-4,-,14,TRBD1,TGTGCCAGCGGACAGGGTTTGGCTAATGAAAAACTGTTTTTT,CASGQGLANEKLFF
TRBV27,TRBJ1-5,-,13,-,TGTGCCAGCAGTTTAGCCGGGTCTCAGCCCCAGCATTTT,CASSLAGSQPQHF
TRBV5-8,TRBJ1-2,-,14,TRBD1,TGTGCCAGCAGCCCTCGGACAGGCCCCTATGGCTACACCTTC,CASSPRTGPYGYTF
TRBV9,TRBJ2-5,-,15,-,TGTGCCAGCAGCGTAGCAACGGGGAACCAAGAGACCCAGTACTTC,CASSVATGNQETQYF
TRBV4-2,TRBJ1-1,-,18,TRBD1,TGTGCCAGCAGCCAAACCCGGACAGGGCGAATAAGCTGGACTGAAGCTTTCTTT,CASSQTRTGRISWTEAFF
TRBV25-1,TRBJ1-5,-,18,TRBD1,TGTGCCAGCAATAACCCGGGACAGGGAGCATTTAGTGCCCAGCCCCAGCATTTT,CASNNPGQGAFSAQPQHF
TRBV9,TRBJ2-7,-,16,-,TGTGCCAGCAGCCATAATCCCCGGCAGGAACGCTACGAGCAGTACTTC,CASSHNPRQERYEQYF
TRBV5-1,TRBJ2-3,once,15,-,TGCGCCAGCAGCTGGGGGGACTCAGTGCCCGATACGCAGTATTTT,CASSWGDSVPDTQYF
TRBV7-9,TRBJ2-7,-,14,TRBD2,TGTGCCAGCAGCTTATCTAGCGGGCGAAACGAGCAGTACTTC,CASSLSSGRNEQYF
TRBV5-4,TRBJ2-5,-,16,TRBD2,TGTGCCAGCAGCTTGCTTTCTGCGGGGGGTACGGAGACCCAGTACTTC,CASSLLSAGGTETQYF
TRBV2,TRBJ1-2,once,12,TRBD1,TGTGCCAGCAGTGAACAGGGGGAGGGCTACACCTTC,CASSEQGEGYTF
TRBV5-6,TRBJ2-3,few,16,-,TGTGCCAGCAGCTTCGGTTCACAGGTTAGCACAGATACGCAGTATTTT,CASSFGSQVSTDTQYF
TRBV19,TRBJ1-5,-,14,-,TGTGCCAGTAGTATAGGGGGGGAGAATCAGCCCCAGCATTTT,CASSIGGENQPQHF
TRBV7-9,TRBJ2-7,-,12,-,TGTGCCAGCAGCTCGTCCGTCCGGGAGCAGTACTTC,CASSSSVREQYF
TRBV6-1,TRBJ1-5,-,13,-,TGTGCCAGCACCAGGGACACCAATCAGCCCCAGCATTTT,CASTRDTNQPQHF
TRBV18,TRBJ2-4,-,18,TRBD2,TGTGCCAGCTCACCCCCTAGCCTAGCGGGAGGTTCAAAAAACATTCAGTACTTC,CASSPPSLAGGSKNIQYF
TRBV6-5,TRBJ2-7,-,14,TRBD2,TGTGCCAGCAGCTGGAGCGGGGTCTTTTACGAGCAGTACTTC,CASSWSGVFYEQYF
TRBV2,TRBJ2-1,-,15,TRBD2,TGTGCCAGCCCCGGACTAGCGGGGGGGTCAGAGGAGCAGTTCTTC,CASPGLAGGSEEQFF
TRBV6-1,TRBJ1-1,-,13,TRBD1,TGTGCCAGCAGTGGACAGGGGTTGACTGAAGCTTTCTTT,CASSGQGLTEAFF
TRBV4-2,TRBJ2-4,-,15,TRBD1,TGTGCCAGCAGCCAAGGGGGACAGCTCAAAAACATTCAGTACTTC,CASSQGGQLKNIQYF
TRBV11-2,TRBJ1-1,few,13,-,TGTGCCAGCAGCTTATTTCAGAACACTGAAGCTTTCTTT,CASSLFQNTEAFF
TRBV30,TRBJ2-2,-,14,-,TGTGCCTGGAGCCCAACAGGGAACACCGGGGAGCTGTTTTTT,CAWSPTGNTGELFF
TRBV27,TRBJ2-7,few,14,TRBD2,TGTGCCAGCAGCTTCAGCGGGAGGAGATACGAGCAGTACTTC,CASSFSGRRYEQYF
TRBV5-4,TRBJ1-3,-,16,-,TGTGCCAGCAGCTTGGGCCCCACCGGCTCTGGAAACACCATATATTTT,CASSLGPTGSGNTIYF
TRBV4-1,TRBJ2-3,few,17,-,TGCGCCAGCAGCCGCCGCGGGGCCAGGGGGAGCACAGATACGCAGTATTTT,CASSRRGARGSTDTQYF
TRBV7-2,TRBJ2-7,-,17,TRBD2,TGTGCCAGCAGCTTAGAATTTTTAGCGGGATTGGGCTACGAGCAGTACTTC,CASSLEFLAGLGYEQYF
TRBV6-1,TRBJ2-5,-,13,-,TGTGCCAGCAGTGATTTCGCGGGGGAGACCCAGTACTTC,CASSDFAGETQYF